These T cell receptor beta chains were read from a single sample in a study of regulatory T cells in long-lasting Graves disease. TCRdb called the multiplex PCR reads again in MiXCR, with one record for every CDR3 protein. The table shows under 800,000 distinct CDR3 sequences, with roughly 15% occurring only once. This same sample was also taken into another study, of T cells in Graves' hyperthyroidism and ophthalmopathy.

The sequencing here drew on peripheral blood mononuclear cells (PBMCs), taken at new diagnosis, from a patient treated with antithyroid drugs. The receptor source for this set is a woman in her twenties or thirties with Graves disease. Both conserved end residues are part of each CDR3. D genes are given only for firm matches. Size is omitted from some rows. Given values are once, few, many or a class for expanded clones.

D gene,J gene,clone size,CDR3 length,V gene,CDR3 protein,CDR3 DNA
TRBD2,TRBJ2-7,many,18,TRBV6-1,CASSELPGAGGRLDEQYF,TGTGCCAGCAGTGAATTACCGGGGGCGGGCGGGAGGCTAGACGAGCAGTACTTC
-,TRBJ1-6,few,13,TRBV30,CAWGRNSNSPLHF,TGTGCCTGGGGTAGAAATTCTAATTCACCCCTCCACTTT
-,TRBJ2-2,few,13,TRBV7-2,CASSSRVAGELFF,TGTGCCAGCAGCTCGAGGGTGGCCGGGGAGCTGTTTTTT
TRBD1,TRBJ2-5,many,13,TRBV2,CASRGTVWETQYF,TGTGCCAGCAGAGGGACAGTATGGGAGACCCAGTACTTC
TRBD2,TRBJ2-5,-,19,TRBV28,CASSPTGPGLAAPPGTQYF,TGTGCCAGCAGCCCAACCGGGCCCGGACTAGCGGCCCCTCCCGGGACCCAGTACTTC
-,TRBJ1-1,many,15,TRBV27,CASTLSGAQNTEAFF,TGTGCCAGCACTCTCTCTGGGGCCCAGAACACTGAAGCTTTCTTT
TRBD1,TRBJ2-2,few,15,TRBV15,CATSSRQGVNGELFF,TGTGCCACCAGCTCCAGACAGGGGGTAAACGGGGAGCTGTTTTTT
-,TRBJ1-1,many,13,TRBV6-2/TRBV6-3,CASSYEGNTEAFF,TGTGCCAGCAGTTACGAAGGGAACACTGAAGCTTTCTTT
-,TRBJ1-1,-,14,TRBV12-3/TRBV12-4,CASSQSPENTEAFF,TGTGCCAGCAGCCAAAGCCCGGAAAATACTGAAGCTTTCTTT
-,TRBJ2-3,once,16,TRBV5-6,CASSLGSELFTDTQYF,TGTGCCAGCAGCTTGGGGTCAGAACTGTTCACAGATACGCAGTATTTT
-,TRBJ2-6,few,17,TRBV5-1,CASSLGVSISGANVLTF,TGCGCCAGCAGCTTGGGCGTCAGCATCTCTGGGGCCAACGTCCTGACTTTC
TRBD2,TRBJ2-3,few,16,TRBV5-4,CASSFRLAGRTDTQYF,TGTGCCAGCAGCTTTAGACTAGCGGGTCGCACAGATACGCAGTATTTT
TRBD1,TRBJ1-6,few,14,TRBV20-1,CSARPGQGNSPLHF,TGCAGTGCTAGACCGGGACAGGGTAATTCACCCCTCCACTTT
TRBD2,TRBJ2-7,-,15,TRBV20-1,CSAMGGASGDYEQYF,TGCAGTGCTATGGGCGGGGCTAGCGGGGATTACGAGCAGTACTTC
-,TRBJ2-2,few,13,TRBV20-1,CSTPRGNTGELFF,TGCAGCACCCCCCGAGGGAACACCGGGGAGCTGTTTTTT
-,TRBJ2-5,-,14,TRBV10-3,CAISGGVLQETQYF,TGTGCCATCAGTGGCGGGGTCCTCCAAGAGACCCAGTACTTC
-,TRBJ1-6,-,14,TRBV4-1,CASSQWSANSPLHF,TGCGCCAGCAGCCAGTGGTCAGCGAATTCACCCCTCCACTTT
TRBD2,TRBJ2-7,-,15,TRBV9,CASSSSGLADYEQYF,TGTGCCAGCAGCTCATCGGGACTAGCGGACTACGAGCAGTACTTC
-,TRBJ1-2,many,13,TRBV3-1,CASSQGGIYGYTF,TGTGCCAGCAGCCAAGGGGGGATTTATGGCTACACCTTC
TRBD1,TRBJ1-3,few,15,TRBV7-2,CASSYRQGGGNTIYF,TGTGCCAGCAGCTATCGACAGGGAGGGGGAAACACCATATATTTT
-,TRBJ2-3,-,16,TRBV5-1,CASSLGHSTSTDTQYF,TGCGCCAGCAGCTTGGGACACAGTACTAGCACAGATACGCAGTATTTT
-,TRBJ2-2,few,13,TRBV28,CAFQAGKTGELFF,TGTGCCTTCCAGGCAGGAAAGACCGGGGAGCTGTTTTTT
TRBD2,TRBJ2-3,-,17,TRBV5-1,CASSLGLAGARRDTQYF,TGCGCCAGCAGCTTGGGACTAGCGGGAGCCCGCAGGGATACGCAGTATTTT
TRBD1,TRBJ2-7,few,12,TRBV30,CAWSTGAYEQYF,TGTGCCTGGAGTACAGGGGCCTACGAGCAGTACTTC
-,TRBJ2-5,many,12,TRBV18,CASSILEETQYF,TGTGCCAGCTCAATCTTGGAAGAGACCCAGTACTTC
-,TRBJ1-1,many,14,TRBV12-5,CASGLEGGRFEAFF,TGTGCTAGTGGTTTGGAAGGAGGCCGCTTTGAAGCTTTCTTT
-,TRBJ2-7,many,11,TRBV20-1,CSARTGYEQYF,TGCAGTGCTAGAACGGGTTACGAGCAGTACTTC
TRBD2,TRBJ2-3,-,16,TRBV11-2,CASSHGLAGGTDTQYF,TGTGCCAGCAGCCACGGACTAGCGGGAGGCACAGATACGCAGTATTTT
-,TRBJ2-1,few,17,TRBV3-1,CASSLRTGRDLMGEQFF,TGTGCCAGCAGCCTCCGAACGGGGCGGGACCTGATGGGTGAGCAGTTCTTC
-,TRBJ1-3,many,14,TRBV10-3,CAIRGQVSGNTIYF,TGTGCCATCAGGGGACAAGTCTCTGGAAACACCATATATTTT
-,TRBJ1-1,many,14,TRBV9,CASSVDGGNTEAFF,TGTGCCAGCAGCGTAGACGGAGGAAACACTGAAGCTTTCTTT
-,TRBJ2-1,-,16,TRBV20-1,CSARDLSGPSYNEQFF,TGCAGTGCTAGAGACTTGTCAGGCCCCTCCTACAATGAGCAGTTCTTC
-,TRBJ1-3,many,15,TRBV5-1,CASSLFSAGADTIYF,TGCGCCAGCAGCTTGTTCTCGGCAGGGGCTGACACCATATATTTT
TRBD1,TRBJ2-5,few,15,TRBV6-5,CASSYRGQPKETQYF,TGTGCCAGCAGTTACCGGGGACAGCCGAAAGAGACCCAGTACTTC
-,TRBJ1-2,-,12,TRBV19,CASPREIYGYTF,TGTGCCAGTCCCAGGGAAATCTATGGCTACACCTTC
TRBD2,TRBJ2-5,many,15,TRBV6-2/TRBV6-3,CASSSLAGGRETQYF,TGTGCTAGCAGCTCCCTAGCGGGAGGACGGGAGACCCAGTACTTC
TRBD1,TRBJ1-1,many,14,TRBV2,CASSLQTGGTEAFF,TGTGCCAGCAGTCTCCAGACAGGGGGTACTGAAGCTTTCTTT
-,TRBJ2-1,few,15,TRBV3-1,CASSQELSSYNEQFF,TGTGCCAGCAGCCAAGAACTAAGCTCCTACAATGAGCAGTTCTTC
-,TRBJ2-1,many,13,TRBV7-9,CASSPTAYNEQFF,TGTGCCAGCAGCCCCACCGCCTACAATGAGCAGTTCTTC
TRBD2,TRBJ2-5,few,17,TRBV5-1,CASSLGLAGVLVETQYF,TGCGCCAGCAGCTTGGGACTAGCGGGAGTGTTGGTCGAGACCCAGTACTTC
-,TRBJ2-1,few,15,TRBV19,CASSAGTRVGNEQFF,TGTGCCAGTAGTGCCGGGACTCGGGTCGGCAATGAGCAGTTCTTC
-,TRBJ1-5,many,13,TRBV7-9,CASTSQLNQPQHF,TGTGCCAGCACGTCACAGCTCAATCAGCCCCAGCATTTT
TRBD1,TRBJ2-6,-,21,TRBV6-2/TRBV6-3,CASSYLEPRTGVLGGANVLTF,TGTGCCAGCAGTTACCTAGAGCCACGGACAGGGGTTCTGGGGGGGGCCAACGTCCTGACTTTC
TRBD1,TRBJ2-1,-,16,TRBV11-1,CASSLGQGATSNEQFF,TGTGCCAGCAGCTTGGGACAGGGGGCGACCAGCAATGAGCAGTTCTTC
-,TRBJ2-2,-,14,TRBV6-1,CASRDPRGIGELFF,TGTGCCAGCAGGGATCCCAGGGGTATCGGGGAGCTGTTTTTT
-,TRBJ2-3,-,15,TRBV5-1,CASSSPSTSTDAQYF,TGCGCCAGCAGCTCCCCGTCAACTAGCACAGATGCGCAGTATTTT
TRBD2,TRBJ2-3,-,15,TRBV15,CATSTAGGGADTQYF,TGTGCCACCAGCACAGCGGGAGGGGGGGCAGATACGCAGTATTTT
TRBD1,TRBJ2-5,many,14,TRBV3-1,CASSQRTGNAAQYF,TGTGCCAGCAGCCAAAGGACAGGGAACGCGGCCCAGTACTTC
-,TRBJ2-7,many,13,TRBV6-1,CASSGWRDYEQYF,TGTGCCAGCAGTGGCTGGCGGGACTACGAGCAGTACTTC
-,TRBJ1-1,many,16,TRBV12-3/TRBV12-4,CASSLEGGARLTEAFF,TGTGCCAGCAGCTTGGAAGGGGGGGCGAGATTGACTGAAGCTTTCTTT
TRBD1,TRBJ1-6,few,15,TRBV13,CASSLRQGSNSPLHF,TGTGCCAGCAGCTTAAGACAGGGGAGCAATTCACCCCTCCACTTT
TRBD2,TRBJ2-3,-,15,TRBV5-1,CASSLETGGADTQYF,TGCGCCAGCAGCTTGGAAACGGGAGGGGCAGATACGCAGTATTTT
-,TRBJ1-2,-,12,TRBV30,CAWSYGAYGYTF,TGTGCCTGGAGTTATGGAGCTTATGGCTACACCTTC